This TCR beta chain was obtained from a study of blood T cell repertoires in COVID-19. Study-wide context: Nucleic acid was either cDNA or gDNA, and it came from T cells, B-cell-depleted T cells, or PBMCs.

In the authors' methods: Amplifying reference gene primers gave estimates of nucleated cell counts. Assay: immunoSEQ multiplex PCR; the TCRdb copy retains only in-frame clones and omits some. That table is the source of V, J and clone size, and D and trimming were worked out from the DNA. Of about 400,000 clones listed, around 89% are singletons. The V gene lost 0 bases and the J gene lost 3 bases, with 9 bases spanning the gap. CDR3 size: 14 residues. CDR1 and CDR2 from the germline V gene are SGHNT and YYREEE (reference sequence). This clonotype was sampled from a man aged 35-49 years with acute or convalescent COVID-19. Sequencing input: peripheral blood. The chain uses TRBV5-4 and TRBJ1-2; the D gene is possibly TRBD1 (6 bases). Written as DNA, the CDR3 is TGTGCCAGCAGCTTGGTGTCAGGGGACTATGGCTACACCTTC. Encoded protein: CASSLVSGDYGYTF.